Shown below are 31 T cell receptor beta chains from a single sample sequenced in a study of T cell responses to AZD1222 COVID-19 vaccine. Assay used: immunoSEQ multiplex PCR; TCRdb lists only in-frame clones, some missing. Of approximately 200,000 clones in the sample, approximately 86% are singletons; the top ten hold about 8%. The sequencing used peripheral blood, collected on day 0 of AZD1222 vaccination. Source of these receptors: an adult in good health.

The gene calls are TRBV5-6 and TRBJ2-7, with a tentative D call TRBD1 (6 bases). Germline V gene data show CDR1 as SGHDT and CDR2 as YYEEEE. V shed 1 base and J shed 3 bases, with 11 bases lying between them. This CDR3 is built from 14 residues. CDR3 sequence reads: CASSLMGQSYEQYF. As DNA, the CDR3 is TGTGCCAGCAGCTTGATGGGACAAAGCTACGAGCAGTACTTC.

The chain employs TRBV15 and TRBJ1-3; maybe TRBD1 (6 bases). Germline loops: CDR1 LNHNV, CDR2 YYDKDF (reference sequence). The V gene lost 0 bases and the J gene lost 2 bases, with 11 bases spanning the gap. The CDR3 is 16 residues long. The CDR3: CATSRENRVAGNTIYF. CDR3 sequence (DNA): TGTGCCACCAGCAGAGAGAACAGGGTCGCTGGAAACACCATATATTTT.

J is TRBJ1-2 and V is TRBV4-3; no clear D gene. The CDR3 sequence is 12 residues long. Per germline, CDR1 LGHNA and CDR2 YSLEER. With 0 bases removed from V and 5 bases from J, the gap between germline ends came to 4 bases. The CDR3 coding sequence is TGCGCCAGCAGCCAAGAAGGGTATGGCTACACCTTC. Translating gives CASSQEGYGYTF.

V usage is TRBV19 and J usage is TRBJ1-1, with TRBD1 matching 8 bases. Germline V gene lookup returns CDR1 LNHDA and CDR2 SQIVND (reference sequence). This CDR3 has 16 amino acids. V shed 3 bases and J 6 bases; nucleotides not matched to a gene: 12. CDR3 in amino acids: CASSILLPGQDPEAFF. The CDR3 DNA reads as TGTGCCAGTAGTATCTTACTTCCGGGACAGGATCCTGAAGCTTTCTTT.

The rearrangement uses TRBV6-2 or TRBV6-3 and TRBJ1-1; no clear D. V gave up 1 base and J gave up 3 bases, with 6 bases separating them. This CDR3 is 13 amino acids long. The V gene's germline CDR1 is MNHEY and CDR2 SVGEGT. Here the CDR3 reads CASSYFRDTEAFF. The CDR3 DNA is TGTGCCAGCAGTTACTTCCGGGACACTGAAGCTTTCTTT.

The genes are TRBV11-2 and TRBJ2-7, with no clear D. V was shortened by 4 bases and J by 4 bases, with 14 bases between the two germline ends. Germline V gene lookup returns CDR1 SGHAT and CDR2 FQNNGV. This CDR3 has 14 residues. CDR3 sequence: CASSSAARAYEQYF. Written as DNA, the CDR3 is TGTGCCAGCAGCTCCGCGGCTCGCGCGTACGAGCAGTACTTC.

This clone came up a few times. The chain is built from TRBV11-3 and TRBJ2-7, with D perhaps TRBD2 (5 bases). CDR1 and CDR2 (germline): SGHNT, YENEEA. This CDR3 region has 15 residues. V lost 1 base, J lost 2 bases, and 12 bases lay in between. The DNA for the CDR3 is TGTGCCAGCAGCTTAGGAGGGTCAGGCCCCTACGAGCAGTACTTC. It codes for CASSLGGSGPYEQYF.

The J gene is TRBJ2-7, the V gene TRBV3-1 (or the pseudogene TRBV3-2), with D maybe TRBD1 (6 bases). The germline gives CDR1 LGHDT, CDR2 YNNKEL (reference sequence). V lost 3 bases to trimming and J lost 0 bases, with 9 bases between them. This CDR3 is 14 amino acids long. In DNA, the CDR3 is TGTGCCAGCAGCCACCGGGACATCTCCTACGAGCAGTACTTC. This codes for CASSHRDISYEQYF.

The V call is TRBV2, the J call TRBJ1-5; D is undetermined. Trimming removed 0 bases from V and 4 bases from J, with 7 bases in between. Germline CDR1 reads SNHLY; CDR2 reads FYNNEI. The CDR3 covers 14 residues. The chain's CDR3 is CASSEAWGNQPQHF. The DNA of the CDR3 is TGTGCCAGCAGTGAAGCGTGGGGAAATCAGCCCCAGCATTTT.

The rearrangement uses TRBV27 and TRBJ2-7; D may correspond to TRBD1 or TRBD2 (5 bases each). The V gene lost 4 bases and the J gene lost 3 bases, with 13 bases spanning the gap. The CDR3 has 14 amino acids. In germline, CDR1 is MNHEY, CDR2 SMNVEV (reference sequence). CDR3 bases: TGTGCCAGCAGTTACCGTGAGGGGCACTACGAGCAGTACTTC. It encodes CASSYREGHYEQYF.

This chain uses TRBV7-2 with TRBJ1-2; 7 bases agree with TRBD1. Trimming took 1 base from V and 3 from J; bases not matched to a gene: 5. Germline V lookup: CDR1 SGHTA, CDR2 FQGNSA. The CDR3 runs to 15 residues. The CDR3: CASSLVTGPYYGYTF. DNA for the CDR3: TGTGCCAGCAGCTTAGTGACAGGGCCCTACTATGGCTACACCTTC. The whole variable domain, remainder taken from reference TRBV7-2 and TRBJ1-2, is GAGVSQSPSNKVTEKGKDVELRCDPISGHTALYWYRQSLGQGLEFLIYFQGNSAPDKSGLPSDRFSAERTGGSVSTLTIQRTQQEDSAVYLCASSLVTGPYYGYTFGSGTRLTVV.

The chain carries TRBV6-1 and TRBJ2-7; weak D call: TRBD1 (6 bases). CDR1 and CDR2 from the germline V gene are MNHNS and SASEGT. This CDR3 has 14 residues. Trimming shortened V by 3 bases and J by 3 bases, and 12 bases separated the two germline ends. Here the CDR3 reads CASSEGQHLYEQYF. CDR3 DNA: TGTGCCAGCAGTGAGGGACAACACCTCTACGAGCAGTACTTC.

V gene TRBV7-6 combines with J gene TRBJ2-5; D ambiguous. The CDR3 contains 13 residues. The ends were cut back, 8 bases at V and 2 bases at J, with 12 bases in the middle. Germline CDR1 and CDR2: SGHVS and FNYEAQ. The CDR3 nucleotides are TGTGCCAGCGGGAACAGTGGACAAGAGACCCAGTACTTC. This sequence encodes CASGNSGQETQYF.

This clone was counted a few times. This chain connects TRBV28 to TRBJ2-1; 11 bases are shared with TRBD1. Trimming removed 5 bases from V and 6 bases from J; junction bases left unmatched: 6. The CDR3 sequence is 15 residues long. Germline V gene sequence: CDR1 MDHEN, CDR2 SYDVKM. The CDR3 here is CASSLAGQGVNEQFF. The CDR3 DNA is TGTGCCAGCAGTCTGGCGGGACAGGGGGTCAATGAGCAGTTCTTC.

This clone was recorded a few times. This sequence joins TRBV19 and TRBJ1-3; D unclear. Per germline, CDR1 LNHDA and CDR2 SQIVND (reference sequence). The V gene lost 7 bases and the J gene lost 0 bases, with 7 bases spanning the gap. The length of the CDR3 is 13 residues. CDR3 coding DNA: TGTGCCAGTAAACCAGTCTCTGGAAACACCATATATTTT. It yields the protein CASKPVSGNTIYF.

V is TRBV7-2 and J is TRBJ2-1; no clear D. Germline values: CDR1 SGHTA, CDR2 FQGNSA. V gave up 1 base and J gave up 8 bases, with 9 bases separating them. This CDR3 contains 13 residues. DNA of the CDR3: TGTGCCAGCAGCTTAGAAGTGCGGCATGAGCAGTTCTTC. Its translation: CASSLEVRHEQFF.

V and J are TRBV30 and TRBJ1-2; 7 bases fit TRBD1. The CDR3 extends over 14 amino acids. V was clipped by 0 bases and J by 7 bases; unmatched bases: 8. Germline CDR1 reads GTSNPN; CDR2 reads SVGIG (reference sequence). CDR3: CAWSVLGGAGGYTF. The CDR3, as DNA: TGTGCCTGGAGTGTACTAGGGGGCGCTGGTGGCTACACCTTC.

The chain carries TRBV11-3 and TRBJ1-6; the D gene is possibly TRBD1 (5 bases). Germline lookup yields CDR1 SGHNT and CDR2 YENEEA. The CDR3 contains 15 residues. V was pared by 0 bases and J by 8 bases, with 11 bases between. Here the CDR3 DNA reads TGTGCCAGCAGCTTAGATCAGACAGAAGATTCACCCCTCCACTTT. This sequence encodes CASSLDQTEDSPLHF.

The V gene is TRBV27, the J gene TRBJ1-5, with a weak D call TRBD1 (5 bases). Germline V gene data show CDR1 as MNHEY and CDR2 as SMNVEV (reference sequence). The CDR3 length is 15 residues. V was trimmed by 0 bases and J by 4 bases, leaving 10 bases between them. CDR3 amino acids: CASSLSWGLNQPQHF. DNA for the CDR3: TGTGCCAGCAGTTTATCTTGGGGGTTAAATCAGCCCCAGCATTTT.

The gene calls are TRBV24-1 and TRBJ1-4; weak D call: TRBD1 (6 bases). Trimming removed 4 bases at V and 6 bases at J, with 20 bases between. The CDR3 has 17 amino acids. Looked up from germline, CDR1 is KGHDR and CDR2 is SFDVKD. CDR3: CATSDSPGGAGYEKLFF. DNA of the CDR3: TGTGCCACCAGTGACAGCCCCGGGGGGGCCGGCTATGAAAAACTGTTTTTT.

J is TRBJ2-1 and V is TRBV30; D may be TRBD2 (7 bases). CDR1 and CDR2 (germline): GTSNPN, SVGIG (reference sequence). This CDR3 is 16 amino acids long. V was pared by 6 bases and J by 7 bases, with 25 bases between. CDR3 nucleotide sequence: TGTGCCTGCGAAACAAACCCTTGGGGGGGGGCGAATGAGCAGTTCTTC. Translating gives CACETNPWGGANEQFF. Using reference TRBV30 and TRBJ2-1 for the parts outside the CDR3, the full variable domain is SQTIHQWPATLVQPVGSPLSLECTVEGTSNPNLYWYRQAAGRGLQLLFYSVGIGQISSEVPQNLSASRPQDRQFILSSKKLLLSDSGFYLCACETNPWGGANEQFFGPGTRLTVL.

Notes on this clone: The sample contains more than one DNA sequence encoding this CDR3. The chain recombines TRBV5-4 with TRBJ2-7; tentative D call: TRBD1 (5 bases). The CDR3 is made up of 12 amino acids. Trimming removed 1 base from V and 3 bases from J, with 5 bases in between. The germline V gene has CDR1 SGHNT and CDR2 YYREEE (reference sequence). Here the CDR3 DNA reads TGTGCCAGCAGCTTGCAGGGCTACGAGCAGTACTTC. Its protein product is CASSLQGYEQYF.

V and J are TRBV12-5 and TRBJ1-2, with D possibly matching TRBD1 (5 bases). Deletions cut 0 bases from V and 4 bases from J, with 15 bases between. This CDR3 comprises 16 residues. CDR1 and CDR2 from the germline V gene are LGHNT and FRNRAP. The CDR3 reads CASGLVAQGIIYGYTF. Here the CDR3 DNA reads TGTGCTAGTGGTTTGGTAGCTCAGGGAATAATCTATGGCTACACCTTC.

The CDR3 DNA sequence: TGTGCCAGCAGCCAGGGGATCAAAAACATTCAGTACTTC. It is translated as CASSQGIKNIQYF. This chain connects TRBV3-1 (or the pseudogene TRBV3-2) to TRBJ2-4; D remains ambiguous. Germline-derived CDR1 and CDR2 are LGHDT and YNNKEL (reference sequence). The CDR3 contains 13 residues. V was pared by 3 bases and J by 3 bases, with 6 bases between.

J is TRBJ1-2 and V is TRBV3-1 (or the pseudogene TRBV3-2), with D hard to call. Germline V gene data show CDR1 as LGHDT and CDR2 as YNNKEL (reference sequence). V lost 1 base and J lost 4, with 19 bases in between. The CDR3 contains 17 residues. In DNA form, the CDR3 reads TGTGCCAGCAGCCAAGCCTATCCCGAGCATCGGGGCTATGGCTACACCTTC. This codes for CASSQAYPEHRGYGYTF.

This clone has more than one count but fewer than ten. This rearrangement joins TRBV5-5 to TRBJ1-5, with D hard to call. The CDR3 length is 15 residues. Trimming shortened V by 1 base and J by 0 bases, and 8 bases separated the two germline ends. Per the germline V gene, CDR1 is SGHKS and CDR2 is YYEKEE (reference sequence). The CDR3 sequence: CASSLWAGSNQPQHF. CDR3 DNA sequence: TGTGCCAGCAGCTTGTGGGCGGGTAGCAATCAGCCCCAGCATTTT.

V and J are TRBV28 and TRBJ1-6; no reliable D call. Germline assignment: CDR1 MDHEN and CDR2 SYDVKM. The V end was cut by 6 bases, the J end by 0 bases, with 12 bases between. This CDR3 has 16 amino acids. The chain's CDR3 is CASSPSGSSYNSPLHF. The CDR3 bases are TGTGCCAGCAGCCCCTCGGGGAGCTCCTATAATTCACCCCTCCACTTT. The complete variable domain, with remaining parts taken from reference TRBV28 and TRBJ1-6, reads DVKVTQSSRYLVKRTGEKVFLECVQDMDHENMFWYRQDPGLGLRLIYFSYDVKMKEKGDIPEGYSVSREKKERFSLILESASTNQTSMYLCASSPSGSSYNSPLHFGNGTRLTVT.

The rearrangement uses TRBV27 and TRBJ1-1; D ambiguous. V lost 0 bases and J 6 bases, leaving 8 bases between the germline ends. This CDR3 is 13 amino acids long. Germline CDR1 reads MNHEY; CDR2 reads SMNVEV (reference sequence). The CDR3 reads CASSLSGKSEAFF. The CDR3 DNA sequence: TGTGCCAGCAGTTTATCCGGGAAATCTGAAGCTTTCTTT.

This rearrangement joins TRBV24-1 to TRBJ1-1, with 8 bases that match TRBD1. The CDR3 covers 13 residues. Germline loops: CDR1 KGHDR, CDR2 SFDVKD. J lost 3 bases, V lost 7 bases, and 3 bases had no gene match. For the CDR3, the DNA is TGTGCCACCAGCGGACAGGGCCACACTGAAGCTTTCTTT. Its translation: CATSGQGHTEAFF.

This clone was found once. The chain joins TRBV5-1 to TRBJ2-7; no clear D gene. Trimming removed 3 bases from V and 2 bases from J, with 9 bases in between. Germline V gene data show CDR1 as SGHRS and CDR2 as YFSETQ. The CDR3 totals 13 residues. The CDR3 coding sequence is TGCGCCAGCAGCTCCCAGCCGACCTACGAGCAGTACTTC. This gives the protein CASSSQPTYEQYF.

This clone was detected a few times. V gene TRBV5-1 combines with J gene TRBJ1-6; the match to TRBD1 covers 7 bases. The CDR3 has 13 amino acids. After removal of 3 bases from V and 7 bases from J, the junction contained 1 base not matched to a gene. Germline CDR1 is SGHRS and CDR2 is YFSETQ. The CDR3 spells CASSSGQNSPLHF. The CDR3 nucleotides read TGCGCCAGCAGCTCGGGACAGAATTCACCCCTCCACTTT.